The TCR beta chain under discussion was sequenced for a study of CD8 T cells in Susac syndrome. The length of the CDR3 is 13 residues. The V and J ends lost 7 bases and 11 bases respectively, with 21 bases between them. Germline CDR1 reads SQVTM; CDR2 reads ANQGSEA. cDNA came from about 0.5 to 1 ug RNA primed by random hexamers. Amplification of TCR beta CDR3 used immunoSEQ multiplex PCR across 54 Vbeta and 13 Jbeta. TCRdb processed the immunoSEQ multiplex PCR reads anew with MiXCR; each CDR3 protein has one entry. The table includes around 180,000 distinct CDR3 sequences, around 95% detected once. Blood CD8+ and CD4+ T cells underwent high-throughput TCR beta sequencing.

This receptor was taken from a human donor with multiple sclerosis. The material sequenced was CD4+ T cells from PBMCs. This sequence joins TRBV29-1 and TRBJ1-5; D is ambiguous. The CDR3 loop is CSGWDPGRSAQHF. The CDR3, as DNA: TGCAGCGGATGGGATCCGGGGAGATCCGCCCAGCATTTT.